A selection of T cell receptor beta chains follows, all from one sample in a study of T cell repertoires in cytomegalovirus infection. TCRdb analysed the reads with MiXCR anew, one entry per CDR3 protein. The table lists just over 450,000 distinct CDR3 sequences, about 44% of them singletons. Their recognized antigens are unknown. Specimen: cultured PBMCs, collected from culture after CMV antigen stimulation. The receptor set was obtained from a human donor in good health (CMV status not recorded). Some clones in this sample may be carry-over from other donors' samples. Both conserved end residues are part of each CDR3. A D gene is named only where the DNA matches it firmly. Not every row has a clone size; where given, it reads once, few, many or a size class.

TRBJ2-1,few,-,TRBV28,TGTGCCAGCAGCAGTTTCCGGGGGACGGCCGCTGAGCAGTTCTTC,CASSSFRGTAAEQFF
TRBJ2-2,-,-,TRBV7-2,TGTGCCAGCAGCTTTGACAGGAACACCGGGGAGCTGTTTTTT,CASSFDRNTGELFF
TRBJ2-3,few,-,TRBV5-1,TGCGCCAGCAGCTTACACTCATGGACAGAAAGCACAGATACGCAGTATTTT,CASSLHSWTESTDTQYF
TRBJ2-1,-,TRBD2,TRBV2,TGTGCCAGCGGGCCAATAGCGGGGGGTCGGCAGTTCTTC,CASGPIAGGRQFF
TRBJ2-2,-,-,TRBV24-1,TGTGCCACCGCAGCAAGGAACACCGGGGAGCTGTTTTTT,CATAARNTGELFF
TRBJ2-7,few,-,TRBV7-2,TGTGCCAGCAGCCCCTGGGGCAGCGGTAGGGGGTACGAGCAGTACTTC,CASSPWGSGRGYEQYF
TRBJ2-7,-,-,TRBV7-6,TGTGCCAGCAGCCTCGGGACCCGGGGTTACTACGAGCAGTACTTC,CASSLGTRGYYEQYF
TRBJ2-3,-,-,TRBV7-2,TGTGCCAGCAATCCTACTCTAGGCACAGATACGCAGTATTTT,CASNPTLGTDTQYF
TRBJ2-1,-,TRBD2,TRBV24-1,TGTGCCACCAGTGATTTGGGGACTAGCGGCTACAATGAGCAGTTCTTC,CATSDLGTSGYNEQFF
TRBJ1-1,-,-,TRBV27,TGTGCCAGCAGTTTCGACGGGGGTTGGACTGAAGCTTTCTTT,CASSFDGGWTEAFF
TRBJ2-3,-,-,TRBV12-3/TRBV12-4,TGTGCCAGCAGAACGTCGGACATCACAGATACGCAGTATTTT,CASRTSDITDTQYF
TRBJ2-2,few,-,TRBV6-5,TGTGCCAGCAGTTACTTCACTGACCCCGGGGAGCTGTTTTTT,CASSYFTDPGELFF
TRBJ2-7,-,-,TRBV6-5,TGTGCCAGCAGTTACTCGACCTTGCGCGCTACTTACGAGCAGTACTTC,CASSYSTLRATYEQYF
TRBJ2-3,-,-,TRBV6-5,TGTGCCAGCAAAATCAGGGGCTACACAGATACGCAGTATTTT,CASKIRGYTDTQYF
TRBJ2-3,-,-,TRBV5-4,TGTGCCAGCAGCTCGAGACAGCAACCAGATACGCAGTATTTT,CASSSRQQPDTQYF
TRBJ2-3,-,-,TRBV5-4,TGTGCCAGCAGCACTAGACGGGATCGTGGGACAGATACGCAGTATTTT,CASSTRRDRGTDTQYF
TRBJ1-2,-,-,TRBV5-4,TGTGCCAGCAGCCCCCCCGGCATGGAGGGCTATGGCTACACCTTC,CASSPPGMEGYGYTF
TRBJ2-5,few,-,TRBV7-9,TGTGCCAGCAGCCCCTCCGGGGTCCGGCGCGAGACCCAGTACTTC,CASSPSGVRRETQYF
TRBJ1-5,-,-,TRBV11-3,TGTGCCAGCAGCCCATGGGCCGGGGGGGCCCTAAATCAGCCCCAGCATTTT,CASSPWAGGALNQPQHF
TRBJ2-5,-,-,TRBV12-3/TRBV12-4,TGTGCCAGCAGTTTGGGGGGAAAGACCCAGTACTTC,CASSLGGKTQYF
TRBJ2-6,-,-,TRBV6-5,TGTGCCAGCAGCCAGATAGGACCGCTAAGGGCTGGGGCCAACGTCCTGACTTTC,CASSQIGPLRAGANVLTF
TRBJ1-5,-,TRBD1,TRBV7-8,TGTGCCAGCAGCGCGCGGACAGGGATCAATCAGCCCCAGCATTTT,CASSARTGINQPQHF
TRBJ2-7,-,TRBD1,TRBV6-8,TGTGCCTGCCGCTTGGGACAGGGGGCCTACGAGCAGTACTTC,CACRLGQGAYEQYF
TRBJ1-2,few,-,TRBV12-3/TRBV12-4,TGTGCCACATCGATGGGGGGAAGGGGCTACACCTTC,CATSMGGRGYTF
TRBJ1-1,-,-,TRBV4-1,TGCGCCAGCAGCCAAGAGGGCGCTTTCACGGGTGAAGCTTTCTTT,CASSQEGAFTGEAFF
TRBJ2-5,-,-,TRBV3-1,TGTGCCAGCAGCCAAGCCTCGGGGGGCTGGAAGGAGACCCAGTACTTC,CASSQASGGWKETQYF
TRBJ2-2,few,TRBD1,TRBV5-5,TGTGCCAGCAGCGTTAAAAGGACAGGTCCCAACACCGGGGAGCTGTTTTTT,CASSVKRTGPNTGELFF
TRBJ1-5,-,TRBD1,TRBV6-1,TGTGCCAGCAGTCGAGGACAGGGGAGTCAGCCCCAGCATTTT,CASSRGQGSQPQHF
TRBJ2-3,few,-,TRBV10-3,TGTGCCGTCCGAGCGGGGCAGGGGGATACGCAGTATTTT,CAVRAGQGDTQYF
TRBJ2-3,-,-,TRBV5-4,TGTGCCAGCAGCTCCCCGCTATCCCCAGATACGCAGTATTTT,CASSSPLSPDTQYF
TRBJ2-7,few,TRBD2,TRBV7-2,TGTGCCAGCAGCTCCGATGGACTAGCGGGATACGAGCAGTACTTC,CASSSDGLAGYEQYF
TRBJ1-4,-,-,TRBV20-1,TGCAGTGCTAGAGACGGACGGGCAACTAATGAAAAACTGTTTTTT,CSARDGRATNEKLFF